The next 32 T cell receptor beta chains were all read from a single sample in a study of T cells in Graves' hyperthyroidism and ophthalmopathy (dated by TCRdb to the late 2010s). Library preparation employed multiplex PCR. TCRdb names Illumina HiSeq 2000 as the instrument used. TCR beta CDR3 regions were amplified from RNA transcripts. A first-round RT-PCR of the TCR CDR3 used the HTBI primer set with the Qiagen OneStep RT-PCR kit. TCRdb's own reprocessing of the public reads used fastp at Q25 and MiXCR and kept productive beta chains. Every distinct CDR3 protein forms one entry, paired with its most common genes and DNA. A total of approximately 300,000 distinct CDR3 sequences appear in this sample, roughly 15% of them only once. The biggest ten clones account for 33% of the sample. The sample was blood. The receptors stem from a man aged 25 to 40 with Graves' hyperthyroidism.

This sequence joins TRBV20-1 and TRBJ2-5; D is ambiguous. The ends were cut back, 6 bases at V and 5 bases at J, with 13 bases in the middle. The CDR3 contains 12 residues. The V gene's germline CDR1 is DFQATT and CDR2 SNEGSKA (reference sequence). CDR3 in DNA: TGCAGTGCAAACGTCCCGAGGGAGACCCAGTACTTC. Encoded protein: CSANVPRETQYF.

This clonotype was seen repeatedly, ten times or more. The gene calls are TRBV7-9 and TRBJ2-1, with 9 bases that match TRBD2. The junction had 14 bases not matched to a gene; V was cut back by 7 bases and J by 1 base. The CDR3 loop spans 18 amino acids. Germline CDR1 is SEHNR and CDR2 is FQNEAQ (reference sequence). In DNA form, the CDR3 reads TGTGCCAGCAAAGACGCGGGAGGGCCGCTCGGGTCCTACAATGAGCAGTTCTTC. Amino acid sequence: CASKDAGGPLGSYNEQFF.

A few counts support this clonotype. This chain connects TRBV10-2 to TRBJ2-1; D not certain. Germline lookup yields CDR1 WSHSY and CDR2 SAAADI. V was pared by 4 bases and J by 8 bases, with 6 bases between. CDR3 length: 11 residues. CDR3 in amino acids: CASSGGYEQFF. Here the CDR3 DNA reads TGCGCCAGCAGTGGTGGTTATGAGCAGTTCTTC.

This clonotype was recorded many times. This sequence joins TRBV11-2 and TRBJ2-3, with 8 bases lining up with TRBD1. The germline CDR1 and CDR2 sequences are SGHAT and FQNNGV. V dropped 2 bases and J dropped 4; count of bases not matched to a gene: 8. This CDR3 is built from 16 residues. CDR3 in amino acids: CASSLLSGGIADTQYF. The CDR3 coding sequence is TGTGCCAGCAGCTTATTGTCAGGGGGCATCGCAGATACGCAGTATTTT.

The chain combines TRBV2 with TRBJ2-1, with 8 bases that match TRBD1. Looked up from germline, CDR1 is SNHLY and CDR2 is FYNNEI. The ends lost 7 bases at V and 0 bases at J; junction bases unmatched: 17. CDR3 length: 19 residues. The CDR3 nucleotides are TGTGCCAGCAAACGCCCCGGGACAGGCGGCTATAGCTCCTACAATGAGCAGTTCTTC. This translates into CASKRPGTGGYSSYNEQFF.

This clonotype was counted ten times or more. The gene calls are TRBV12-5 and TRBJ2-3; 7 bases line up with TRBD2. Losses at the gene ends were 11 bases for V and 3 bases for J; bases not matched to a gene: 8. Per germline, CDR1 LGHNT and CDR2 FRNRAP. This CDR3 comprises 13 residues. The CDR3, as DNA: TGTGCTTGTGATACTAGCGTTACAGATACGCAGTATTTT. Translation: CACDTSVTDTQYF.

The chain couples TRBV7-9 to TRBJ2-1, with D unresolved. V lost 5 bases and J lost 6, with 14 bases in between. CDR1 and CDR2 (germline): SEHNR, FQNEAQ (reference sequence). The CDR3 runs to 14 residues. The CDR3 loop is CASSVSGRFNEQFF. In DNA, the CDR3 is TGTGCCAGCAGCGTCTCAGGAAGGTTCAATGAGCAGTTCTTC. The entire variable domain, with the rest obtained from reference TRBV7-9 and TRBJ2-1, is as follows: DTGVSQNPRHKITKRGQNVTFRCDPISEHNRLYWYRQTLGQGPEFLTYFQNEAQLEKSRLLSDRFSAERPKGSFSTLEIQRTEQGDSAMYLCASSVSGRFNEQFFGPGTRLTVL.

The chain carries TRBV18 and TRBJ2-7; tentative D call: TRBD1 (6 bases). This CDR3 has 18 amino acids. The germline CDR1 and CDR2 sequences are KGHSH and LQKENI. The ends were cut back, 1 base at V and 7 bases at J, with 26 bases in the middle. The CDR3 reads CASSPLSTGRGVSNEQYF. The CDR3 DNA reads TGTGCCAGCTCACCACTAAGTACAGGGCGTGGAGTATCGAATGAGCAGTACTTC.

The CDR3 DNA reads TGTGCCTGGAGGGGCGGAGCGAGCTCCTACAATGAGCAGTTCTTC. This translates into CAWRGGASSYNEQFF. The chain combines TRBV30 with TRBJ2-1; D remains unclear. Trimming left V 3 bases short and J 0 bases short, with 12 bases between. Germline V gene sequence: CDR1 GTSNPN, CDR2 SVGIG (reference sequence). The CDR3 is 15 residues long.

To note about this clonotype: It may be a read error: a sequence one base away is much more abundant. This chain uses TRBV20-1 with TRBJ2-7; the D call may be TRBD1 or TRBD2 (6 bases each). The CDR3 has 14 residues. CDR1 is DFQATT and CDR2 is SNEGSKA in the germline V gene (reference sequence). The CDR3: CSAYDRRAPYERYF. CDR3 DNA sequence: TGCAGTGCTTATGACAGGAGGGCTCCCTACGAGCGGTACTTC.

This clonotype was seen repeatedly, ten times or more. One junction end disagrees with the germline gene, perhaps due to a read error. The rearrangement links TRBV5-1 to TRBJ2-1, with D possibly matching TRBD1 (5 bases). The length of the CDR3 is 12 residues. CDR1 and CDR2 from the germline V gene are SGHRS and YFSETQ. This CDR3 reads CASSLGDNEQFF. The CDR3 coding sequence is TGTGCCAGCAGTTTAGGGGACAATGAGCAGTTCTTC.

The chain has TRBV6-1 and TRBJ2-7, with D maybe TRBD2 (5 bases). The germline gives CDR1 MNHNS, CDR2 SASEGT. There are 12 residues in the CDR3. CDR3 DNA: TGTGCTACCCGGACTGGCGAATACGAGCAGTACTTC. Translated, it gives CATRTGEYEQYF.

This clonotype was recorded many times. This chain connects TRBV28 to TRBJ1-1; D unresolved. Trimming took off 3 bases at V and 2 bases at J, with 4 bases between the two ends. The CDR3 has 12 amino acids. Germline CDR1 and CDR2: MDHEN and SYDVKM. This CDR3 reads CASSFFNTEAFF. The CDR3 DNA follows: TGTGCCAGCAGTTTTTTCAACACTGAAGCTTTCTTT.

The V and J genes are TRBV20-1 and TRBJ2-1; the match to TRBD2 covers 11 bases. The CDR3 is 16 residues long. Germline V gives CDR1 DFQATT, CDR2 SNEGSKA (reference sequence). The junction had 15 bases not matched to a gene; V was cut back by 5 bases and J by 9 bases. The CDR3 sequence: CSAPRATSGSLGEQFF. The DNA of the CDR3 is TGCAGTGCTCCGCGCGCCACTAGCGGGAGTCTCGGTGAGCAGTTCTTC.

At least ten counts were recorded for this clonotype. The V call is TRBV7-9, the J call TRBJ2-1, with D hard to call. CDR3 length: 14 amino acids. Trimming took off 6 bases at V and 6 bases at J, with 15 bases between the two ends. The V gene's germline CDR1 is SEHNR and CDR2 FQNEAQ (reference sequence). The chain's CDR3 is CASSPPQVSNEQFF. The CDR3 DNA is TGTGCCAGCAGTCCTCCTCAGGTGTCCAATGAGCAGTTCTTC.

This clonotype was observed at least ten times. The chain carries TRBV5-6 and TRBJ2-3; weak D call: TRBD2 (6 bases). CDR1 and CDR2 from the germline V gene are SGHDT and YYEEEE. Deletions cut 2 bases from V and 5 bases from J, with 18 bases between. The CDR3 contains 16 residues. The CDR3, as DNA: TGTGCCAGCAGCTTTAATTTAGACGGGAGAGAAGATACGCAGTATTTT. Translated: CASSFNLDGREDTQYF.

This clonotype was picked up many times. This chain uses TRBV7-8 with TRBJ2-1; TRBD1 or TRBD2 may be the D gene (6 bases each). The V and J ends lost 5 bases and 7 bases respectively, with 24 bases between them. There are 17 residues in the CDR3. Germline CDR1 and CDR2: SGHVS and FQNEAQ. The CDR3 DNA reads as TGTGCCAGCAGCACTAGGCAGGGGCGCGGGGTTGTAAATGAGCAGTTCTTC. It codes for CASSTRQGRGVVNEQFF. The full variable domain, completed using reference TRBV7-8 and TRBJ2-1, is GAGVSQSPRYKVAKRGQDVALRCDPISGHVSLFWYQQALGQGPEFLTYFQNEAQLDKSGLPSDRFFAERPEGSVSTLKIQRTQQEDSAVYLCASSTRQGRGVVNEQFFGPGTRLTVL.

This clonotype was observed many times. The chain couples TRBV5-4 to TRBJ1-1; TRBD1 is a possible D gene (5 bases). Per germline, CDR1 SGHNT and CDR2 YYREEE (reference sequence). The CDR3 is 15 residues long. The germline V and J ends were trimmed by 0 bases and 0 bases, with 9 bases remaining between them. The CDR3 DNA sequence: TGTGCCAGCAGCTTGGGGGGGACGATGAACACTGAAGCTTTCTTT. Residues: CASSLGGTMNTEAFF.

This chain joins TRBV20-1 and TRBJ2-5; D call uncertain. The CDR3 is made up of 14 amino acids. Trimming cost V 6 bases and J 5 bases, with 19 bases left between them. Germline loops: CDR1 DFQATT, CDR2 SNEGSKA (reference sequence). The CDR3 loop reads CSASSSARMETQYF. DNA for the CDR3: TGCAGTGCCAGCAGCTCGGCGCGGATGGAGACCCAGTACTTC.

This clonotype appeared many times. The genes are TRBV12-3 or TRBV12-4 and TRBJ2-7; D not certain. CDR3 length: 14 residues. Trimming left V 6 bases short and J 0 bases short, with 12 bases between. CDR3 bases: TGTGCCAGCAGACCTACAGAACCCTCCTACGAGCAGTACTTC. Its protein is CASRPTEPSYEQYF.

This clonotype showed up just a few times. The chain is built from TRBV18 and TRBJ2-1, with a tentative D call TRBD2 (6 bases). Germline V gene sequence: CDR1 KGHSH, CDR2 LQKENI. V lost 6 bases and J lost 4, with 13 bases in between. The CDR3 extends over 14 amino acids. The DNA of the CDR3 is TGTGCCAGCTCCAAACCGGGACTGTACAATGAGCAGTTCTTC. It is translated as CASSKPGLYNEQFF.

The CDR3 sequence is CASSQDSQYHEQFF. CDR3 coding DNA: TGTGCCAGCAGCCAAGATTCCCAGTACCATGAGCAGTTCTTC. The chain links TRBV4-2 to TRBJ2-1; D gene ambiguous. Germline V gene lookup returns CDR1 LGHNA and CDR2 YNFKEQ. V dropped 0 bases and J dropped 8 bases, with 11 bases sitting between them. This CDR3 has 14 residues.

Turning to this clonotype: This may come from a read error, since a much larger clone is one base off. The chain recombines TRBV6-1 with TRBJ1-2; a possible D gene is TRBD1 (6 bases). The CDR3 covers 13 residues. The germline gives CDR1 MNHNS, CDR2 SASEGT. The V end was cut by 5 bases, the J end by 8 bases, with 15 bases between. DNA for the CDR3: TGTGCCAGCAGTCACGGGGGGCGCGACGGCTACACCTTC. This sequence encodes CASSHGGRDGYTF.

The sample holds a few counts of this clonotype. This chain joins TRBV6-6 and TRBJ2-1, with a tentative D call TRBD2 (5 bases). Germline loops: CDR1 MNHNY, CDR2 SVGAGI (reference sequence). The V end was cut by 3 bases, the J end by 6 bases, with 9 bases between. The CDR3 totals 13 residues. The CDR3 loop is CASSYGSVNEQFF. In DNA, the CDR3 is TGTGCCAGCAGTTATGGGAGCGTCAATGAGCAGTTCTTC.

This chain joins TRBV28 and TRBJ2-7; possible D gene TRBD1, 6 bases. CDR1 is MDHEN, CDR2 SYDVKM, per germline. The V end was cut by 5 bases, the J end by 2 bases, with 19 bases between. The length of the CDR3 is 16 residues. CDR3 region: CASSELSGQNPYEQYF. The CDR3 DNA sequence: TGTGCCAGCAGTGAACTGTCCGGACAGAACCCCTACGAGCAGTACTTC.

This clonotype was seen ten or more times. The chain employs TRBV4-2 and TRBJ2-7; the D is unclear. The CDR3 loop spans 14 amino acids. Germline V CDR1 and CDR2: LGHNA, YNFKEQ. V was pared by 3 bases and J by 1 base, with 10 bases between. Written as DNA, the CDR3 is TGTGCCAGCAGCCAGTACAAGGATTCCTACGAGCAGTACTTC. It translates to CASSQYKDSYEQYF.

The genes are TRBV28 and TRBJ2-7, with 7 bases identical to TRBD1. The CDR3 is 16 residues long. J lost 4 bases, V lost 3 bases, and 12 bases had no gene match. The germline V gene has CDR1 MDHEN and CDR2 SYDVKM. CDR3 nucleotide sequence: TGTGCCAGCAGTTTGCCAGACCGGGACAGCCATTACGAGCAGTACTTC. Its protein is CASSLPDRDSHYEQYF.

V usage is TRBV6-1 and J usage is TRBJ1-1, with a possible D match to TRBD1 (5 bases). This CDR3 has 14 residues. CDR1 is MNHNS and CDR2 is SASEGT in the germline V gene. Trimming left V 5 bases short and J 5 bases short, with 15 bases between. CDR3 DNA: TGTGCCAGCAGTCCCCTGATGGGGGGAACTGAAGCTTTCTTT. Protein sequence: CASSPLMGGTEAFF.

This clonotype appeared a few times. The CDR3: CASSGRDFSDTQYF. For the CDR3, the DNA is TGTGCCAGCAGCGGACGGGACTTCTCAGATACGCAGTATTTT. J is TRBJ2-3 and V is TRBV9; TRBD2 is a possible D gene (6 bases). This CDR3 spans 14 amino acids. CDR1 and CDR2 from the germline V gene are SGDLS and YYNGEE. The V end lost 3 bases, the J end lost 4 bases, and 12 bases lay between the germline ends. The whole variable domain, remainder taken from reference TRBV9 and TRBJ2-3, is DSGVTQTPKHLITATGQRVTLRCSPRSGDLSVYWYQQSLDQGLQFLIQYYNGEERAKGNILERFSAQQFPDLHSELNLSSLELGDSALYFCASSGRDFSDTQYFGPGTRLTVL.

This clonotype was counted between two and nine times. V gene TRBV7-3 combines with J gene TRBJ1-1, with D maybe TRBD1 (6 bases). Between the trimmed V and J ends, which lost 5 bases and 5 bases, there was a span of 18 bases. Germline CDR1 reads SGHTA; CDR2 reads FQGTGA. This CDR3 region has 15 residues. For the CDR3, the DNA is TGTGCCAGCAGCCCAACCTCGGGGGCCTGGACTGAAGCTTTCTTT. Amino acid sequence: CASSPTSGAWTEAFF.

This clonotype occurred many times. This chain connects TRBV30 to TRBJ1-1; 9 positions match TRBD1. Germline V gene lookup returns CDR1 GTSNPN and CDR2 SVGIG (reference sequence). CDR3 length: 15 residues. J lost 4 bases, V lost 6 bases, and 12 bases had no gene match. The CDR3 spells CACKIQGAFSTEAFF. CDR3 DNA: TGTGCCTGCAAGATACAGGGGGCCTTTAGCACTGAAGCTTTCTTT.

V is TRBV5-1 and J is TRBJ1-1; TRBD1 matches at 8 bases. CDR3 length: 15 amino acids. The junction had 5 bases not matched to a gene; V was cut back by 3 bases and J by 1 base. Germline lookup yields CDR1 SGHRS and CDR2 YFSETQ. CDR3 nucleotide sequence: TGCGCCAGCAGCTGGGGGGACAGGCCGAACACTGAAGCTTTCTTT. This codes for CASSWGDRPNTEAFF.